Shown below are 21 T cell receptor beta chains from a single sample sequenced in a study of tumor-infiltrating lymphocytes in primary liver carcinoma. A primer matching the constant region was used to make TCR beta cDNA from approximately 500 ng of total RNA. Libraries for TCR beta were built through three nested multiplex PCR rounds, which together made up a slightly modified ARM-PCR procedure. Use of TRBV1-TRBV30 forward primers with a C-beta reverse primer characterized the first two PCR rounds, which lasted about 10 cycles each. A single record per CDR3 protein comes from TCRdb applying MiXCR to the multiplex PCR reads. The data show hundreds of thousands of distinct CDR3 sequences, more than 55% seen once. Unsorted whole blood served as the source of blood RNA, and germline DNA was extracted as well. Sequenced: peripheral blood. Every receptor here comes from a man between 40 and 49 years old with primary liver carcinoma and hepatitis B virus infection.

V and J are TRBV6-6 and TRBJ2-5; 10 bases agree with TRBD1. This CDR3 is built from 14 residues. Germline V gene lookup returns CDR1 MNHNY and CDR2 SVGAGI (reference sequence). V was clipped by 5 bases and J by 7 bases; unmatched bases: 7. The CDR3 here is CASSQTRDRGTQYF. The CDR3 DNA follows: TGTGCCAGCAGTCAGACCCGGGACAGGGGGACCCAGTACTTC.

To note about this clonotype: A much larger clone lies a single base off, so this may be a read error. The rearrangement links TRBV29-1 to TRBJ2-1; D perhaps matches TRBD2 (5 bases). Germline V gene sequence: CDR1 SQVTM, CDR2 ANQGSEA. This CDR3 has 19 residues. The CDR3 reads CSPVGPADAPTGSYIEQFF. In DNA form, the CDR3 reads TGCAGCCCCGTCGGTCCAGCGGACGCCCCGACGGGGTCTTACATTGAGCAGTTCTTC.

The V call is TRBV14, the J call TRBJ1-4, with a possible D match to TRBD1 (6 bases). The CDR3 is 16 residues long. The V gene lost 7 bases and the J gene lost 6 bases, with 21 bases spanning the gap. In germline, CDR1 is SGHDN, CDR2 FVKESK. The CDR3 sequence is CASNHRLQGFDEKLFF. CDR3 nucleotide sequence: TGTGCCAGCAACCACCGTCTTCAGGGGTTTGATGAAAAACTGTTTTTT.

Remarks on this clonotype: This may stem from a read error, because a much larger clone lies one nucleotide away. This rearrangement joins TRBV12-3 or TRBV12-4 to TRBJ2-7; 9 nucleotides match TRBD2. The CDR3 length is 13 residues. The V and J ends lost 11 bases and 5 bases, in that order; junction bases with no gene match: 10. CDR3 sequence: CACTSGTSHEQYF. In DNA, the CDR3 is TGTGCCTGCACCTCCGGGACTAGCCACGAGCAGTACTTC.

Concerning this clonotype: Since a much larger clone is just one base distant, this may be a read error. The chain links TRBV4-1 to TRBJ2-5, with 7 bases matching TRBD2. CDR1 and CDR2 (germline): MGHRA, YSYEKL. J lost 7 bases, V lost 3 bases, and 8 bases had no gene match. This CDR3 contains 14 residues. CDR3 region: CASSHPGVAGTQYF. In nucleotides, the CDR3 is TGCGCCAGCAGCCACCCCGGGGTAGCGGGGACCCAGTACTTC.

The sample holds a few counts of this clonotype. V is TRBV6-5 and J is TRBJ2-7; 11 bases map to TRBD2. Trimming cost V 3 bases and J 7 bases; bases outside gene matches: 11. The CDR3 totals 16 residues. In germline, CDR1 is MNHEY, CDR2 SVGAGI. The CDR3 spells CASSYQTSGRKKEQYF. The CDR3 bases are TGTGCCAGCAGTTATCAAACTAGCGGGAGAAAGAAAGAGCAGTACTTC.

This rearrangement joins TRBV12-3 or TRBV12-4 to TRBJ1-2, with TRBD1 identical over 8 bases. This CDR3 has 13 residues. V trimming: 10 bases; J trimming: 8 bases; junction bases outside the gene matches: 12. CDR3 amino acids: CATGQGGMSGYTF. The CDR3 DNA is TGTGCCACCGGACAGGGAGGCATGAGCGGCTACACCTTC.

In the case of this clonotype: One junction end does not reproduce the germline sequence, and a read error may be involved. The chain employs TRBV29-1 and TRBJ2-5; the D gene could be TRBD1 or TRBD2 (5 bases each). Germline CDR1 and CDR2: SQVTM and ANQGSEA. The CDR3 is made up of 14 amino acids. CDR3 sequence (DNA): TGCAGCGTTGGTTGGGACGGGGCACGAGAGACGCAGTACTTC. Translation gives CSVGWDGARETQYF.

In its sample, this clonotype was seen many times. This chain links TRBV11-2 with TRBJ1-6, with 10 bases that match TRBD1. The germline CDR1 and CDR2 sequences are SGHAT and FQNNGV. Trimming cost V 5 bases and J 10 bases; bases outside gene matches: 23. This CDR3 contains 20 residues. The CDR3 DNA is TGTGCCAGCAGCCGCTATCGACTGAGGGGACAGGGGCAGAAGGGATCACCCCTCCACTTT. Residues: CASSRYRLRGQGQKGSPLHF.

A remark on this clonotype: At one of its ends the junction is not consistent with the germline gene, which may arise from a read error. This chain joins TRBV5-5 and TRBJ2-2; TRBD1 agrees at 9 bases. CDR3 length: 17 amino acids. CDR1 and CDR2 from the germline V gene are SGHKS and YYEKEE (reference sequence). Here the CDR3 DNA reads TGTGCCAACAGCCTCACCCCGGGACAGGGTAACATCGGGGAGCTGTTTTTT. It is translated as CANSLTPGQGNIGELFF. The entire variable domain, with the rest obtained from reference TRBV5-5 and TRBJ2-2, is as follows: DAGVTQSPTHLIKTRGQQVTLRCSPISGHKSVSWYQQVLGQGPQFIFQYYEKEERGRGNFPDRFSARQFPNYSSELNVNALLLGDSALYLCANSLTPGQGNIGELFFGEGSRLTVL.

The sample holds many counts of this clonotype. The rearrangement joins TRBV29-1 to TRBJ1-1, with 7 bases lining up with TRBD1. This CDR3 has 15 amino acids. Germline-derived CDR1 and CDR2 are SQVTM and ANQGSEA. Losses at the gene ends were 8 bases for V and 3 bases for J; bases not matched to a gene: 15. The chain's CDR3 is CSFQGGLLLDTEAFF. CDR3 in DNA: TGCAGCTTCCAGGGGGGGTTATTGTTGGACACTGAAGCTTTCTTT.

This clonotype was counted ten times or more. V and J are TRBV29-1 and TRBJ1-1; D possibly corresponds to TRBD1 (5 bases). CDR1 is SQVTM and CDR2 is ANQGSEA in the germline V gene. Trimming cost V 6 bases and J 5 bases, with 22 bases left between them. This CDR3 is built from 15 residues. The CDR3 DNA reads TGCAGCGTGGCCCCATCGGGGGGGAGTTGGACTGAAGCTTTCTTT. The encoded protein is CSVAPSGGSWTEAFF.

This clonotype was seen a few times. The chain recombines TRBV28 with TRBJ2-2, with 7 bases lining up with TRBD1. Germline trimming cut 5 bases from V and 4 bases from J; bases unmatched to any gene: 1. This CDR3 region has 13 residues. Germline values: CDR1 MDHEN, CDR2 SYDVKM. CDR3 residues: CASSGQVTGELFF. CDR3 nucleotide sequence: TGTGCCAGCAGTGGACAGGTCACCGGGGAGCTGTTTTTT. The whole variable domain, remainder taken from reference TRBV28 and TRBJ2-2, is DVKVTQSSRYLVKRTGEKVFLECVQDMDHENMFWYRQDPGLGLRLIYFSYDVKMKEKGDIPEGYSVSREKKERFSLILESASTNQTSMYLCASSGQVTGELFFGEGSRLTVL.

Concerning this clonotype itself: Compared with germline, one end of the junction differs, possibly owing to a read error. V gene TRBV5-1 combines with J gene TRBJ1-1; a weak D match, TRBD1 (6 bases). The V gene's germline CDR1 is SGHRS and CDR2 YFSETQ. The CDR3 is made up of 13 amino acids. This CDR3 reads CANSLDRNTEAFF. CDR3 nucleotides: TGCGCCAACAGCTTGGACAGGAACACTGAAGCTTTCTTT.

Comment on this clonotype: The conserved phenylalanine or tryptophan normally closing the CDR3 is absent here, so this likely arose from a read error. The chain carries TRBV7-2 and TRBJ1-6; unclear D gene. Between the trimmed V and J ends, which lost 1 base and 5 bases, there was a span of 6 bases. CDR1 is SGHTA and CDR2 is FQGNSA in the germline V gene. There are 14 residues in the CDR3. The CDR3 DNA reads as TGTGCCAGCAGCTTAGGGAGTAATAATTCACCCCTCCACATT. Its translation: CASSLGSNNSPLHI.

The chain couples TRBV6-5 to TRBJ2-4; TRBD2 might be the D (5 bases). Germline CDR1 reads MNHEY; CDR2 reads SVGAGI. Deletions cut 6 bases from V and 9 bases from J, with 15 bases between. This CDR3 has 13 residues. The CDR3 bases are TGTGCCAGCAGCAACCTTATCCGGGGCATTCAGTACTTC. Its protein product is CASSNLIRGIQYF.

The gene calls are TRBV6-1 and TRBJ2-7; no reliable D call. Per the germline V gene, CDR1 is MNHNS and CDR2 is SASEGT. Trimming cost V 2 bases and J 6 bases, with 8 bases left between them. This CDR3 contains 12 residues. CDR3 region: CASSELSGEQYV. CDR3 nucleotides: TGTGCCAGCAGTGAATTATCGGGCGAGCAGTACGTC.

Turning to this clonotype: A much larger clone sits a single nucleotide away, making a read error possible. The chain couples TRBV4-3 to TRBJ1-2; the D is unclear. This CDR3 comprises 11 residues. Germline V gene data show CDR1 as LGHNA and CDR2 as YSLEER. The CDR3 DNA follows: TGCACCAGCAGCCAAATTGATGGCTACACCTTC. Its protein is CTSSQIDGYTF.

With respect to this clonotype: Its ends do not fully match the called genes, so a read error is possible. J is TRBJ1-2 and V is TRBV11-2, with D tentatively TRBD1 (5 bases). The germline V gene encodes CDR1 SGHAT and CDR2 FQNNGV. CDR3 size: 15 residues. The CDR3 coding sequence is TGTGCCAGCCGCCAAACCGACGGGGCGTACTATGGCTACTCCTTC. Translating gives CASRQTDGAYYGYSF.

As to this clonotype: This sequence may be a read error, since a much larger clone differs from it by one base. CDR3 loop: CVSSPGTVTEAFF. In DNA, the CDR3 is TGTGTCAGCAGTCCCGGGACGGTCACTGAAGCTTTCTTT. The chain combines TRBV6-2 or TRBV6-3 with TRBJ1-1; possibly TRBD1 for D (5 bases). The germline V gene encodes CDR1 MNHEY and CDR2 SVGEGT. The CDR3 covers 13 residues.

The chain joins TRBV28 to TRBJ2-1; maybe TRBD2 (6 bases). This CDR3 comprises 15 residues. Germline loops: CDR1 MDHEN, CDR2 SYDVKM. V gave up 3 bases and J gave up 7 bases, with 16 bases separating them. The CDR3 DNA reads TGTGCCAGCAGTTTGCTGTGGGAGGCCGAGAATGAGCAGTTCTTC. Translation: CASSLLWEAENEQFF.